Below, 23 T cell receptor beta chains from the same sample are listed, as sequenced in a study of cytomegalovirus exposure and HLA in healthy donors. Primers included in the PCR were 60 Vbeta and 13 Jbeta primers. Assay: immunoSEQ multiplex PCR; the TCRdb copy retains only in-frame clones and omits some. The sample consists of 99,000 or so clones, roughly 80% of them appearing once. Sample: PBMCs. The receptors were sampled from a woman in her thirties or forties in good health and CMV-seropositive.

Turning to this clone: Other DNA sequences of this sample code for an identical CDR3. The chain employs TRBV10-3 and TRBJ2-3; TRBD1 aligns across 7 bases. Germline V lookup: CDR1 ENHRY, CDR2 SYGVKD. V gave up 4 bases and J gave up 2 bases; unmatched junction bases: 3. The CDR3 extends over 14 amino acids. The chain's CDR3 is CAISVGQNTDTQYF. The CDR3 DNA reads TGTGCCATCAGTGTGGGACAGAACACAGATACGCAGTATTTT.

The rearrangement joins TRBV27 to TRBJ1-5; D perhaps matches TRBD1 (6 bases). Between the trimmed V and J ends, which lost 5 bases and 1 base, there was a span of 12 bases. The V gene's germline CDR1 is MNHEY and CDR2 SMNVEV (reference sequence). This CDR3 has 15 amino acids. CDR3 coding DNA: TGTGCCAGCAGTCTCAGGGGCGCAAGCAATCAGCCCCAGCATTTT. Residues: CASSLRGASNQPQHF.

The chain has TRBV5-1 and TRBJ2-5; 9 bases line up with TRBD1. The V gene's germline CDR1 is SGHRS and CDR2 YFSETQ. This CDR3 region has 15 residues. V lost 4 bases to trimming and J lost 5 bases; unmatched junction nucleotides: 9. Here the CDR3 reads CASSGTGGLGETQYF. The CDR3 DNA is TGCGCCAGCAGCGGAACAGGGGGCTTGGGGGAGACCCAGTACTTC.

This clone has a single count. The chain has TRBV28 and TRBJ2-3, with D maybe TRBD2 (6 bases). The ends were cut back, 8 bases at V and 3 bases at J, with 9 bases in the middle. CDR1 MDHEN and CDR2 SYDVKM come from the germline V gene. CDR3 length equals 12 residues. The CDR3: CASGGSTDTQYF. The DNA for the CDR3 is TGTGCCAGCGGGGGGAGTACAGATACGCAGTATTTT.

The table lists this clone with a few counts. The chain joins TRBV27 to TRBJ1-2; a possible D gene is TRBD1 (5 bases). The germline gives CDR1 MNHEY, CDR2 SMNVEV (reference sequence). V lost 5 bases to trimming and J lost 8 bases, with 15 bases between them. The CDR3 loop spans 13 amino acids. CDR3 residues: CASSPTAGLGYTF. In DNA, the CDR3 is TGTGCCAGCAGTCCAACCGCAGGGTTGGGCTACACCTTC.

CDR3 bases: TGTGCCACCAGCAGAGAGTTCCAAAACACAGATACGCAGTATTTT. Protein: CATSREFQNTDTQYF. The V gene is TRBV15, the J gene TRBJ2-3; D not certain. Per germline, CDR1 LNHNV and CDR2 YYDKDF (reference sequence). The CDR3 has 15 residues. Trimming took off 0 bases at V and 2 bases at J, with 9 bases between the two ends.

This chain joins TRBV28 and TRBJ2-7; 8 bases match TRBD1. This CDR3 spans 14 amino acids. CDR1 and CDR2 from the germline V gene are MDHEN and SYDVKM. Trimming cost V 4 bases and J 2 bases; bases outside gene matches: 4. The CDR3 here is CASSSGQAPYEQYF. The CDR3 DNA reads TGTGCCAGCAGTTCGGGACAGGCCCCCTACGAGCAGTACTTC.

This clone was detected only a few times. The V gene is TRBV7-6, the J gene TRBJ2-3; TRBD2 matches 7 bases. CDR1 SGHVS and CDR2 FNYEAQ come from the germline V gene. V shed 0 bases and J 3 bases; nucleotides not matched to a gene: 6. This CDR3 is built from 16 residues. CDR3 in DNA: TGTGCCAGCAGCTTAGCGCCGGCTAGCGGTACAGATACGCAGTATTTT. Amino acid sequence: CASSLAPASGTDTQYF.

The rearrangement joins TRBV6-4 to TRBJ1-6, with a tentative D call TRBD1 (5 bases). The V and J ends lost 6 bases and 8 bases respectively, with 14 bases between them. Germline V gives CDR1 MRHNA, CDR2 SNTAGT. The CDR3 is 14 amino acids. The CDR3 bases are TGTGCCAGCAGGCTGACAGACTCAGATTCACCCCTCCACTTT. This codes for CASRLTDSDSPLHF.

The chain recombines TRBV9 with TRBJ2-1; maybe TRBD2 (5 bases). Trimming shortened V by 0 bases and J by 0 bases, and 7 bases separated the two germline ends. Germline V CDR1 and CDR2: SGDLS, YYNGEE. The CDR3 totals 15 residues. CDR3 sequence: CASSVVEASYNEQFF. The CDR3 coding sequence is TGTGCCAGCAGCGTAGTGGAGGCCTCCTACAATGAGCAGTTCTTC. Drawing the rest from reference TRBV9 and TRBJ2-1, the complete variable domain is DSGVTQTPKHLITATGQRVTLRCSPRSGDLSVYWYQQSLDQGLQFLIQYYNGEERAKGNILERFSAQQFPDLHSELNLSSLELGDSALYFCASSVVEASYNEQFFGPGTRLTVL.

The gene calls are TRBV9 and TRBJ2-5; D is unresolved. The germline CDR1 and CDR2 sequences are SGDLS and YYNGEE. Deletions cut 0 bases from V and 6 bases from J, with 21 bases between. This CDR3 has 17 amino acids. CDR3 in amino acids: CASSVDPGPPRKKTQYF. As DNA, the CDR3 is TGTGCCAGCAGCGTAGATCCAGGCCCCCCAAGGAAAAAGACCCAGTACTTC. Full variable domain (rest looked up from reference TRBV9 and TRBJ2-5): DSGVTQTPKHLITATGQRVTLRCSPRSGDLSVYWYQQSLDQGLQFLIQYYNGEERAKGNILERFSAQQFPDLHSELNLSSLELGDSALYFCASSVDPGPPRKKTQYFGPGTRLLVL.

CDR3 loop: CASSGRQGVANEKLFF. The CDR3 DNA follows: TGCGCCAGCAGCGGAAGACAGGGTGTCGCGAATGAAAAACTGTTTTTT. The V gene is TRBV5-1, the J gene TRBJ1-4; 7 bases agree with TRBD1. Germline CDR1 is SGHRS and CDR2 is YFSETQ. This CDR3 is 16 amino acids long. The junction had 11 bases not matched to a gene; V was cut back by 4 bases and J by 5 bases. Complete variable domain (other parts from reference TRBV5-1 and TRBJ1-4): KAGVTQTPRYLIKTRGQQVTLSCSPISGHRSVSWYQQTPGQGLQFLFEYFSETQRNKGNFPGRFSGRQFSNSRSEMNVSTLELGDSALYLCASSGRQGVANEKLFFGSGTQLSVL.

CDR3 loop: CASSGMAGGQTETQYF. CDR3 sequence (DNA): TGCGCCAGCAGTGGAATGGCGGGCGGCCAAACGGAGACCCAGTACTTC. The J gene is TRBJ2-5, the V gene TRBV10-2; D is perhaps TRBD2 (5 bases). Germline lookup yields CDR1 WSHSY and CDR2 SAAADI. CDR3 length: 16 amino acids. The V and J ends lost 4 bases and 5 bases respectively, with 20 bases between them.

V and J are TRBV28 and TRBJ1-1; 8 bases are a match to TRBD1. Germline-derived CDR1 and CDR2 are MDHEN and SYDVKM. The CDR3 has 15 amino acids. V lost 3 bases to trimming and J lost 4 bases; unmatched junction nucleotides: 7. CDR3 in DNA: TGTGCCAGCAGTTTCTCCCAGGGGGCTGGCACTGAAGCTTTCTTT. Its protein is CASSFSQGAGTEAFF.

The chain combines TRBV6-1 with TRBJ1-5; TRBD1 matches 8 bases. Germline values: CDR1 MNHNS, CDR2 SASEGT. V shed 9 bases and J 6 bases; nucleotides not matched to a gene: 10. CDR3 length: 14 residues. This CDR3 is CASKSRGLSQPQHF. CDR3 nucleotide sequence: TGTGCCAGTAAAAGCAGGGGGCTAAGTCAGCCCCAGCATTTT.

The J gene is TRBJ1-1, the V gene TRBV18, with D possibly matching TRBD1 (6 bases). Trimming took off 5 bases at V and 6 bases at J, with 16 bases between the two ends. Germline V gives CDR1 KGHSH, CDR2 LQKENI. There are 14 residues in the CDR3. The CDR3 nucleotides read TGTGCCAGCTCAGAAACAGGGAAGAGGGCTGAAGCTTTCTTT. Protein sequence: CASSETGKRAEAFF. Full variable domain (outside the CDR3, taken from reference TRBV18 and TRBJ1-1): NAGVMQNPRHLVRRRGQEARLRCSPMKGHSHVYWYRQLPEEGLKFMVYLQKENIIDESGMPKERFSAEFPKEGPSILRIQQVVRGDSAAYFCASSETGKRAEAFFGQGTRLTVV.

This clone was detected once. The CDR3 carries no conserved terminal phenylalanine or tryptophan, so it likely arises from a read error. The V call is TRBV6-9, the J call TRBJ1-2; D call uncertain. The germline V gene encodes CDR1 MNHGY and CDR2 SVAAGI. V was clipped by 5 bases and J by 3 bases, with 22 bases between them. The CDR3 loop spans 17 amino acids. The CDR3 protein is CASSESMVRNVDYGYTL. In DNA form, the CDR3 reads TGTGCCAGCAGTGAGTCCATGGTTCGGAACGTCGACTATGGCTACACCCTC.

V gene TRBV12-2 combines with J gene TRBJ2-3; the table's TRBD1 call for D was not verified on the DNA. TRBV12-2 is classified as a pseudogene. The CDR3 contains 16 residues. The CDR3 spells CASRFPRGERPDTQYF. The CDR3 DNA reads TGTGCAAGTCGCTTCCCCAGGGGGGAAAGGCCAGATACGCAGTATTTT.

This chain joins TRBV4-3 and TRBJ2-7, with 11 bases lining up with TRBD2. With V trimmed by 2 bases and J by 2 bases, 5 bases remained unmatched. The CDR3 runs 16 residues. Germline-derived CDR1 and CDR2 are LGHNA and YSLEER. CDR3 amino acids: CASSQFLAGGTYEQYF. CDR3 DNA sequence: TGCGCCAGCAGCCAATTTCTAGCGGGGGGTACCTACGAGCAGTACTTC.

The chain joins TRBV9 to TRBJ2-3; 10 bases line up with TRBD2. The germline gives CDR1 SGDLS, CDR2 YYNGEE. This CDR3 has 16 residues. The junction had 5 bases not matched to a gene; V was cut back by 2 bases and J by 2 bases. CDR3 coding DNA: TGTGCCAGCAGCGTCACCAGCGGGGGGGTCACAGATACGCAGTATTTT. Residues: CASSVTSGGVTDTQYF.

This chain joins TRBV7-9 and TRBJ1-4, with TRBD1 matching over 9 bases. This CDR3 spans 15 amino acids. Germline assignment: CDR1 SEHNR and CDR2 FQNEAQ (reference sequence). V shed 4 bases, J shed 5 bases, and the junction held 5 bases outside the gene matches. The CDR3 DNA is TGTGCCAGCAGCTCCTCCGGGACAGGGAATGAAAAACTGTTTTTT. Amino acids: CASSSSGTGNEKLFF. The variable domain in full, completed from reference TRBV7-9 and TRBJ1-4, reads DTGVSQNPRHKITKRGQNVTFRCDPISEHNRLYWYRQTLGQGPEFLTYFQNEAQLEKSRLLSDRFSAERPKGSFSTLEIQRTEQGDSAMYLCASSSSGTGNEKLFFGSGTQLSVL.

The V call is TRBV28, the J call TRBJ1-5, with 10 bases identical to TRBD1. CDR1 is MDHEN, CDR2 SYDVKM, per germline. V dropped 6 bases and J dropped 6; count of bases not matched to a gene: 11. The CDR3 length is 16 residues. As DNA, the CDR3 is TGTGCCAGCAGCGCGCGCCGGACAGGGGGGACTCAGCCCCAGCATTTT. Its translation: CASSARRTGGTQPQHF.

This clone appeared a few times. This chain links TRBV7-2 with TRBJ1-2, with D maybe TRBD1 (5 bases). The CDR3 runs to 14 residues. The ends were cut back, 1 base at V and 2 bases at J, with 8 bases in the middle. Germline loops: CDR1 SGHTA, CDR2 FQGNSA. DNA of the CDR3: TGTGCCAGCAGCTTAGGGGGGGGGAACTATGGCTACACCTTC. Protein product: CASSLGGGNYGYTF.